The 10 T cell receptor beta chains listed next were all sequenced from one sample in a study of regulatory T cells in long-lasting Graves disease. Both iRepertoire HTBI primers and Arm-PCR of CDR3 regions were used to build the TCR beta libraries. Using its own MiXCR run on the multiplex PCR reads, TCRdb lists one record per CDR3 protein. In the table there are a few hundred thousand distinct CDR3 sequences, around an eighth of which are singletons. Time point defined: newly diagnosed GD, antithyroid drugs for less than 3 months. Construction of the TCR library relied on RNA isolated from PBMCs. This same sample was also part of a study on T cells in Graves' hyperthyroidism and ophthalmopathy.

Sequenced material: peripheral blood mononuclear cells (PBMCs), taken at new diagnosis, from a patient treated with antithyroid drugs. These receptors were collected from a man in his thirties or forties with Graves disease.

There are many counts of this clonotype. This chain joins TRBV7-9 and TRBJ2-1, with 9 nucleotides matching TRBD1. The CDR3 totals 13 residues. CDR1 and CDR2 from the germline V gene are SEHNR and FQNEAQ (reference sequence). Trimming cost V 1 base and J 8 bases; bases outside gene matches: 0. CDR3 region: CASSLGTGDEQFF. The CDR3 nucleotides are TGTGCCAGCAGCTTAGGGACAGGGGATGAGCAGTTCTTC.

The rearrangement uses TRBV12-3 or TRBV12-4 and TRBJ1-1, with D hard to call. The CDR3 length is 12 residues. Trimming stripped 1 base from V and 7 bases from J, with 7 bases between. In DNA, the CDR3 is TGTGCCAGCAGTTTAGAGGTCTTTGAAGCTTTCTTT. Amino acid sequence: CASSLEVFEAFF.

Remarks on this clonotype: A much larger clonotype is one base distant, so this may be a read error. The CDR3 DNA is TGTGCCAGCAGAAGGGGGAGGCCCCCCTACAATGAGCAGTTCTTC. Protein product: CASRRGRPPYNEQFF. The V gene is TRBV6-2 or TRBV6-3, the J gene TRBJ2-1, with D perhaps TRBD1 or TRBD2 (6 bases each). Trimming shortened V by 6 bases and J by 2 bases, and 14 bases separated the two germline ends. The CDR3 has 15 amino acids. The germline CDR1 and CDR2 sequences are MNHEY and SVGEGT.

This clonotype was seen ten or more times. The chain combines TRBV12-5 with TRBJ2-2, with a weak D call TRBD1 (6 bases). This CDR3 spans 17 amino acids. Germline V CDR1 and CDR2: LGHNT, FRNRAP. V lost 3 bases, J lost 1 base, and 15 bases lay in between. For the CDR3, the DNA is TGTGCTAGTGGTTTCCAGGGGTTGGGAGAGAACACCGGGGAGCTGTTTTTT. It specifies CASGFQGLGENTGELFF.

The sample holds a few counts of this clonotype. The chain recombines TRBV3-1 with TRBJ2-2; D not resolved. This CDR3 contains 15 residues. V was clipped by 4 bases and J by 7 bases, with 16 bases between them. In germline, CDR1 is LGHDT, CDR2 YNNKEL (reference sequence). CDR3 bases: TGTGCCAGCAGCCCCAGCCGTGCTCGGGTCGGGGAGCTGTTTTTT. Translated, it gives CASSPSRARVGELFF.

This clonotype was counted ten times or more. This CDR3 is CSARGGQRNEAFF. In DNA, the CDR3 is TGCAGTGCTAGAGGGGGACAGAGAAATGAAGCTTTCTTT. This rearrangement joins TRBV20-1 to TRBJ1-1, with 7 bases lining up with TRBD1. Per the germline V gene, CDR1 is DFQATT and CDR2 is SNEGSKA (reference sequence). There are 13 residues in the CDR3. The trim removed 1 base at V and 7 bases at J, leaving 6 bases unmatched.

This clonotype has ten or more counts. The chain has TRBV15 and TRBJ1-2, with D possibly being TRBD1 (6 bases). Germline values: CDR1 LNHNV, CDR2 YYDKDF (reference sequence). The CDR3 totals 15 residues. With 0 bases removed from V and 8 bases from J, the gap between germline ends came to 16 bases. The CDR3, as DNA: TGTGCCACCAGCAGAGACCCCGACAGGAGAGAAGGCTACACCTTC. It codes for CATSRDPDRREGYTF.

This clonotype has more than one count but fewer than ten. The rearrangement links TRBV14 to TRBJ1-6, with D possibly being TRBD1 (5 bases). V was trimmed by 4 bases and J by 12 bases, leaving 19 bases between them. The germline gives CDR1 SGHDN, CDR2 FVKESK. CDR3 length: 15 residues. CDR3 sequence: CASSPKNKGLKPLHF. DNA of the CDR3: TGTGCCAGCAGCCCGAAAAATAAGGGGTTGAAACCCCTCCACTTT.

There are a few counts of this clonotype. The V gene is TRBV5-1, the J gene TRBJ2-7; the D gene could be TRBD1 or TRBD2 (6 bases each). Trimming took off 3 bases at V and 6 bases at J, with 19 bases between the two ends. The CDR3 loop spans 15 amino acids. CDR1 and CDR2 from the germline V gene are SGHRS and YFSETQ. CDR3 region: CASSSTPSGGGEQYF. In DNA form, the CDR3 reads TGCGCCAGCAGCTCTACTCCGTCTGGAGGGGGCGAGCAGTACTTC.

The sample holds many counts of this clonotype. The chain recombines TRBV3-1 with TRBJ2-5; possibly TRBD2 for D (6 bases). The V gene's germline CDR1 is LGHDT and CDR2 YNNKEL (reference sequence). Trimming left V 4 bases short and J 1 base short, with 13 bases between. The CDR3 contains 15 residues. The CDR3 spells CASSPFREIQETQYF. The DNA of the CDR3 is TGTGCCAGCAGCCCCTTCCGGGAGATCCAAGAGACCCAGTACTTC.